A single sample is the source of the 2 T cell receptor beta chains below, sequenced in a study of CD8+CD57+ T cells in acquired aplastic anemia. CD8+CD57+ cell expansion had been shown by flow cytometry in patients chosen for sequencing. Profiling that covered TCR beta VDJ and CDR3 relied on genomic DNA as its template. A single record per CDR3 protein comes from TCRdb applying MiXCR to the reads. The sample lists 450,000 to 600,000 distinct CDR3 sequences; less than 35% were seen once. The material sequenced was sorted CD4+, CD8+, or CD8+CD57+ T cells (not recorded which) from PBMCs. These receptors were taken from a human donor with aplastic anemia.

V usage is TRBV7-9 and J usage is TRBJ2-7; either TRBD1 or TRBD2 may supply D (5 bases each). CDR3 length: 15 residues. Trimming took 2 bases from V and 3 from J, leaving 14 bases between them. CDR1 and CDR2 (germline): SEHNR, FQNEAQ (reference sequence). The CDR3 sequence: CASSLSGQRRYEQYF. The DNA for the CDR3 is TGTGCCAGCAGCTTAAGCGGACAACGCCGCTACGAGCAGTACTTC.

The chain employs TRBV6-2 or TRBV6-3 and TRBJ1-1, with 9 bases identical to TRBD1. The germline CDR1 and CDR2 sequences are MNHEY and SVGEGT. Trimming took 6 bases from V and 1 from J; bases not matched to a gene: 9. CDR3 length equals 16 residues. CDR3 sequence (DNA): TGTGCCAGCAGAGTACTTGGACAGGGGACGAACACTGAAGCTTTCTTT. It is translated as CASRVLGQGTNTEAFF.